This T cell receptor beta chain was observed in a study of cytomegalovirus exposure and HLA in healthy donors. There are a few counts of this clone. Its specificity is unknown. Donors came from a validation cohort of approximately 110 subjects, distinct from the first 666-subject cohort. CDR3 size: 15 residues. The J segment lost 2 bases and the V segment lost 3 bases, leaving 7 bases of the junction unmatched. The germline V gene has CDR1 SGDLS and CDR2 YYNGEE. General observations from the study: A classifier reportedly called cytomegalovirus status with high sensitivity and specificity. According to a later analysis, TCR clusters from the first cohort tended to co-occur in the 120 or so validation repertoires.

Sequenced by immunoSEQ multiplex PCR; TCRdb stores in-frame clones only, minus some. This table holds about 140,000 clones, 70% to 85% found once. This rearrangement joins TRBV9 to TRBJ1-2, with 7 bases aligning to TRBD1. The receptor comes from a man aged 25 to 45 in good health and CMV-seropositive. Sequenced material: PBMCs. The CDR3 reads CASSATRQGNYGYTF. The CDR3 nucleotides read TGTGCCAGCAGCGCCACCCGACAGGGAAACTATGGCTACACCTTC.